A selection of T cell receptor beta chains follows, all from one sample in a study of OX40 agonist ivuxolimab in advanced cancers. Produced via immunoSEQ multiplex PCR; TCRdb's table is partial and in-frame only. The sample lists roughly 93,000 clones; 84% were seen once. Sequenced here: CD4+ or CD8+ T cells sorted from blood, sampled in a trial of the OX40 agonist ivuxolimab. The receptors stem from an adult with an advanced solid tumor such as melanoma, head and neck, liver or kidney cancer. Both conserved end residues are part of each CDR3. Each record gives: D gene, V gene, clone size, J gene, CDR3 protein, CDR3 DNA. The D gene is left open where the match is weak. Not every row has a clone size; where given, it reads once, few, many or a size class.

d_call: -
v_call: TRBV19
clone_size: -
j_call: TRBJ2-2
cdr3_aa: CASSQKTGLGTGELFF
cdr3_nt: TGTGCCAGTAGTCAAAAAACAGGGTTGGGCACCGGGGAGCTGTTTTTT

d_call: TRBD1
v_call: TRBV7-2
clone_size: -
j_call: TRBJ2-6
cdr3_aa: CASSLTRDRAGANVLTF
cdr3_nt: TGTGCCAGCAGCCTAACCCGGGACAGGGCTGGGGCCAACGTCCTGACTTTC

d_call: -
v_call: TRBV5-1
clone_size: -
j_call: TRBJ1-1
cdr3_aa: CASSLGNGGLMNTEAFF
cdr3_nt: TGCGCCAGCAGCTTGGGGAACGGGGGACTGATGAACACTGAAGCTTTCTTT

d_call: -
v_call: TRBV9
clone_size: -
j_call: TRBJ1-1
cdr3_aa: CASSPVPMNTEAFF
cdr3_nt: TGTGCCAGCAGCCCAGTACCCATGAACACTGAAGCTTTCTTT

d_call: -
v_call: TRBV12-5
clone_size: -
j_call: TRBJ2-2
cdr3_aa: CASGLGVGNTGELFF
cdr3_nt: TGTGCTAGTGGTTTGGGGGTGGGGAACACCGGGGAGCTGTTTTTT

d_call: -
v_call: TRBV12-2
clone_size: -
j_call: TRBJ1-2
cdr3_aa: CASRPRQGGHYGYTF
cdr3_nt: TGTGCAAGTCGCCCCCGCCAGGGGGGCCACTATGGCTACACCTTC

d_call: TRBD1
v_call: TRBV7-3
clone_size: once
j_call: TRBJ2-1
cdr3_aa: CASSSQGATTYNEQFF
cdr3_nt: TGTGCCAGCAGCTCCCAGGGGGCGACCACCTACAATGAGCAGTTCTTC

d_call: -
v_call: TRBV7-9
clone_size: -
j_call: TRBJ1-1
cdr3_aa: CASSLEVGNEAFF
cdr3_nt: TGTGCCAGCAGCTTAGAGGTAGGGAATGAAGCTTTCTTT

d_call: TRBD1
v_call: TRBV12-5
clone_size: once
j_call: TRBJ2-3
cdr3_aa: CASAGTAKTQYF
cdr3_nt: TGTGCTAGTGCCGGGACAGCTAAAACGCAGTATTTT

d_call: -
v_call: TRBV4-1
clone_size: -
j_call: TRBJ2-1
cdr3_aa: CASSQESHYNEQFF
cdr3_nt: TGCGCCAGCAGCCAAGAATCCCATTACAATGAGCAGTTCTTC

d_call: TRBD1
v_call: TRBV27
clone_size: -
j_call: TRBJ1-5
cdr3_aa: CASSWDRGYQPQHF
cdr3_nt: TGTGCCAGCAGCTGGGACAGGGGGTATCAGCCCCAGCATTTT

d_call: -
v_call: TRBV7-2
clone_size: -
j_call: TRBJ2-5
cdr3_aa: CASSFVGETQYF
cdr3_nt: TGTGCCAGCAGCTTCGTGGGGGAGACCCAGTACTTC

d_call: TRBD2
v_call: TRBV11-3
clone_size: -
j_call: TRBJ2-3
cdr3_aa: CASSVSGRGDTQYF
cdr3_nt: TGTGCCAGCAGTGTTAGCGGGAGAGGGGATACGCAGTATTTT

d_call: TRBD2
v_call: TRBV5-1
clone_size: -
j_call: TRBJ2-1
cdr3_aa: CASSLGAGGQGNEQFF
cdr3_nt: TGCGCCAGCAGCCTGGGGGCGGGAGGCCAGGGTAATGAGCAGTTCTTC

d_call: -
v_call: TRBV9
clone_size: -
j_call: TRBJ2-5
cdr3_aa: CASSPFSPPETQYF
cdr3_nt: TGTGCCAGCAGCCCCTTCAGCCCTCCGGAGACCCAGTACTTC

d_call: TRBD1
v_call: TRBV5-6
clone_size: -
j_call: TRBJ2-2
cdr3_aa: CASSPTGVDGELFF
cdr3_nt: TGTGCCAGCAGCCCTACAGGGGTGGACGGGGAGCTGTTTTTT

d_call: TRBD1
v_call: TRBV9
clone_size: -
j_call: TRBJ2-3
cdr3_aa: CASSVASGQGLGTDTQYF
cdr3_nt: TGTGCCAGCAGCGTAGCCTCGGGACAGGGGCTCGGCACAGATACGCAGTATTTT

d_call: TRBD1
v_call: TRBV27
clone_size: -
j_call: TRBJ1-2
cdr3_aa: CASRTGQGVYGYTF
cdr3_nt: TGTGCCAGCAGGACGGGACAGGGCGTCTATGGCTACACCTTC

d_call: TRBD1
v_call: TRBV7-9
clone_size: -
j_call: TRBJ2-7
cdr3_aa: CASSLRTGYEQYF
cdr3_nt: TGTGCCAGCAGCTTAAGGACAGGGTACGAGCAGTACTTC

d_call: -
v_call: TRBV29-1
clone_size: -
j_call: TRBJ2-3
cdr3_aa: CSLVGRLDTTDTQYF
cdr3_nt: TGCAGCCTCGTTGGACGCCTAGATACCACAGATACGCAGTATTTT

d_call: TRBD2
v_call: TRBV11-2
clone_size: -
j_call: TRBJ2-3
cdr3_aa: CASSLLAGSTDTQYF
cdr3_nt: TGTGCCAGCAGCTTACTAGCGGGGTCCACAGATACGCAGTATTTT

d_call: -
v_call: TRBV15
clone_size: once
j_call: TRBJ2-7
cdr3_aa: CATSRGVGLEQYF
cdr3_nt: TGTGCCACCAGCAGAGGGGTGGGGCTCGAGCAGTACTTC

d_call: -
v_call: TRBV18
clone_size: few
j_call: TRBJ1-1
cdr3_aa: CASSPPTGPSLTEAFF
cdr3_nt: TGTGCCAGCTCACCACCGACAGGACCCTCGTTGACTGAAGCTTTCTTT

d_call: TRBD2
v_call: TRBV27
clone_size: -
j_call: TRBJ2-7
cdr3_aa: CASSLGLAATYEQYF
cdr3_nt: TGTGCCAGCTCTCTCGGACTAGCGGCAACCTACGAGCAGTACTTC